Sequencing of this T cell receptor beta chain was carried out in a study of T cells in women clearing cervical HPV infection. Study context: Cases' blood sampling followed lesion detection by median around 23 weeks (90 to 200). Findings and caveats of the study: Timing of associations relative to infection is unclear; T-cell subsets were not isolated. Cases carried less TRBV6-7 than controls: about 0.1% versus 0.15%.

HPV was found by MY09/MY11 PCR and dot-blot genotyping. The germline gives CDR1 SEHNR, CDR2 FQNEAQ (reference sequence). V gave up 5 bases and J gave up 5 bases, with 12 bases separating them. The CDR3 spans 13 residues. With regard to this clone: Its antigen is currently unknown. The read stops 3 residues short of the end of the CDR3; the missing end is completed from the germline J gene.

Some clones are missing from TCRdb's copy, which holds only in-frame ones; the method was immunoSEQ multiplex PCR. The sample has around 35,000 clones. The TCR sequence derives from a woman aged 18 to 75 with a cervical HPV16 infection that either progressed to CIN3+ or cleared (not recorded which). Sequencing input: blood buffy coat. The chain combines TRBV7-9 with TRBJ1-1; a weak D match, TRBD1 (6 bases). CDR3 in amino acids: CASSLTGRTEAFF. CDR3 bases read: TGTGCCAGCAGCCTAACAGGGAGGACTGAA.